The 12 T cell receptor beta chains reported below all come from one sample, sequenced in a study of T cells in Graves' hyperthyroidism and ophthalmopathy. There were TCR beta CDR3 regions amplified from RNA transcripts. The HTBI primer set was used in a first-round RT-PCR of the TCR CDR3. TCRdb itself ran the multiplex PCR reads through MiXCR, one entry per CDR3 protein. The repertoire holds approximately 350,000 distinct CDR3 sequences, with roughly 15% as singletons. The specimen sequenced was blood. These receptors came from a woman in her sixties or seventies with Graves' ophthalmopathy.

V usage is TRBV18 and J usage is TRBJ1-2; tentatively, D is TRBD1 (5 bases). The CDR3 is 16 amino acids. V lost 5 bases and J 4 bases, leaving 20 bases between the germline ends. CDR1 and CDR2 from the germline V gene are KGHSH and LQKENI. The CDR3 reads CASSGGAVANGYGYTF. CDR3 in DNA: TGTGCCAGCTCAGGAGGGGCAGTCGCTAATGGCTATGGCTACACCTTC.

This clonotype was seen at least ten times. The genes are TRBV18 and TRBJ2-5; D is perhaps TRBD2 (6 bases). The V end lost 2 bases, the J end lost 1 base, and 14 bases lay between the germline ends. This CDR3 spans 16 amino acids. The germline CDR1 and CDR2 sequences are KGHSH and LQKENI. The CDR3 here is CASSPMEGRIQETQYF. The CDR3 DNA follows: TGTGCCAGCTCACCAATGGAGGGCCGGATCCAAGAGACCCAGTACTTC.

This clonotype was seen a few times. The rearrangement links TRBV20-1 to TRBJ2-5; TRBD2 agrees at 11 bases. Germline CDR1 is DFQATT and CDR2 is SNEGSKA (reference sequence). V trimming: 0 bases; J trimming: 4 bases; junction bases outside the gene matches: 13. The CDR3 spans 18 residues. CDR3 amino acids: CSARDQLAGGSSTETQYF. The DNA of the CDR3 is TGCAGTGCTAGAGATCAGCTAGCGGGAGGCAGCTCCACAGAGACCCAGTACTTC.

This clonotype was seen ten or more times. V is TRBV18 and J is TRBJ2-1, with a possible D match to TRBD1 (5 bases). The CDR3 spans 18 residues. Germline V CDR1 and CDR2: KGHSH, LQKENI. V lost 0 bases and J 6 bases, leaving 21 bases between the germline ends. This CDR3 is CASSPPRRAAIGANEQFF. CDR3 coding DNA: TGTGCCAGCTCACCACCGCGAAGGGCCGCAATTGGGGCCAATGAGCAGTTCTTC. The whole variable domain, filled in from reference TRBV18 and TRBJ2-1, reads NAGVMQNPRHLVRRRGQEARLRCSPMKGHSHVYWYRQLPEEGLKFMVYLQKENIIDESGMPKERFSAEFPKEGPSILRIQQVVRGDSAAYFCASSPPRRAAIGANEQFFGPGTRLTVL.

This clonotype was picked up many times. This chain connects TRBV18 to TRBJ1-1; D is unclear. Trimming shortened V by 2 bases and J by 2 bases, and 15 bases separated the two germline ends. The CDR3 length is 16 residues. Germline assignment: CDR1 KGHSH and CDR2 LQKENI. CDR3 coding DNA: TGTGCCAGCTCACCAGGTATGCAACGGTCTAACACTGAAGCTTTCTTT. This sequence encodes CASSPGMQRSNTEAFF.

This clonotype came up many times. CDR3 region: CASSRTNTDTQYF. As DNA, the CDR3 is TGTGCCAGCAGTAGGACAAATACAGATACGCAGTATTTT. The chain carries TRBV6-1 and TRBJ2-3; a weak D match, TRBD1 (5 bases). This CDR3 region has 13 residues. The V end was cut by 5 bases, the J end by 3 bases, with 9 bases between. Per germline, CDR1 MNHNS and CDR2 SASEGT.

The chain is built from TRBV5-1 and TRBJ2-4; 8 bases map to TRBD2. The CDR3 is made up of 17 amino acids. CDR1 is SGHRS, CDR2 YFSETQ, per germline. The junction had 6 bases not matched to a gene; V was cut back by 0 bases and J by 1 base. As DNA, the CDR3 is TGCGCCAGCAGCTTGGGTCCGGGAGGGGGGGCCAAAAACATTCAGTACTTC. Amino acids: CASSLGPGGGAKNIQYF.

The table lists this clonotype with many counts. V gene TRBV6-5 combines with J gene TRBJ2-6; TRBD2 might be the D (5 bases). V shed 2 bases and J shed 0 bases, with 5 bases lying between them. Germline CDR1 is MNHEY and CDR2 is SVGAGI. The CDR3 spans 15 residues. CDR3 protein: CASSYDYSGANVLTF. In nucleotides, the CDR3 is TGTGCCAGCAGTTACGACTACTCTGGGGCCAACGTCCTGACTTTC.

This clonotype was picked up many times. The chain couples TRBV9 to TRBJ2-1, with 9 bases lining up with TRBD2. The V and J ends lost 2 bases and 8 bases, in that order; junction bases with no gene match: 8. From germline, CDR1 is SGDLS and CDR2 YYNGEE. The CDR3 is made up of 15 amino acids. CDR3 region: CASSVSVREGDEQFF. CDR3 nucleotide sequence: TGTGCCAGCAGCGTCTCTGTGCGGGAGGGCGATGAGCAGTTCTTC.

This chain joins TRBV12-3 or TRBV12-4 and TRBJ1-3; D perhaps matches TRBD1 (5 bases). V was shortened by 11 bases and J by 2 bases, with 13 bases between the two germline ends. This CDR3 is 13 amino acids long. CDR3 loop: CASLLGAGNTIYF. As DNA, the CDR3 is TGTGCCTCCCTTTTGGGGGCTGGAAACACCATATATTTT.

This clonotype was detected ten times or more. This rearrangement joins TRBV11-2 to TRBJ1-1; 8 positions match TRBD1. Germline CDR1 is SGHAT and CDR2 is FQNNGV. V was pared by 5 bases and J by 8 bases, with 10 bases of the junction left unmatched. The length of the CDR3 is 14 residues. This CDR3 reads CASSQIGTGGEAFF. CDR3 nucleotide sequence: TGTGCCAGCAGCCAAATCGGGACAGGAGGGGAAGCTTTCTTT.

This clonotype was recorded at least ten times. The V gene is TRBV10-3, the J gene TRBJ2-7; the D call may be TRBD1 or TRBD2 (6 bases each). Germline V gene sequence: CDR1 ENHRY, CDR2 SYGVKD. V lost 10 bases and J 7 bases, leaving 14 bases between the germline ends. This CDR3 contains 11 residues. CDR3 residues: CATQGGGEQYF. The CDR3 DNA reads as TGTGCCACACAGGGTGGGGGGGAGCAGTACTTC.